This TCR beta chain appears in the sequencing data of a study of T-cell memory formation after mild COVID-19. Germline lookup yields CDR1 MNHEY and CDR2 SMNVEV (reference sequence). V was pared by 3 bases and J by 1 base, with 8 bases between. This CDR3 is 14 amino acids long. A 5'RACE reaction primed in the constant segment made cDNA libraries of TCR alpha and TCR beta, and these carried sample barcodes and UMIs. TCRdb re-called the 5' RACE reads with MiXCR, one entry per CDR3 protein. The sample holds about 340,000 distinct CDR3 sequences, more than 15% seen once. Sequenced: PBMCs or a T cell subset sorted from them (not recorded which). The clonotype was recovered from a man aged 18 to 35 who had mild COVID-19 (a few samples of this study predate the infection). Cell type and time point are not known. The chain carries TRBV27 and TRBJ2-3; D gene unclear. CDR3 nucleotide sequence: TGTGCCAGCAGTTTCTCCTCCGGCACAGATACGCAGTATTTT. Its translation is CASSFSSGTDTQYF.